This entry concerns a single TCR beta chain. The CDR3 length is 14 residues. V was trimmed by 5 bases and J by 8 bases, leaving 19 bases between them. Germline assignment: CDR1 SGHKS and CDR2 YYEKEE (reference sequence). These data come from a study of CD8+CD57+ T cells in acquired aplastic anemia. All sequencing subjects had displayed CD8+CD57+ cell expansion on flow cytometry. Using genomic DNA as the template, TCR beta VDJ and CDR3 profiling was carried out. TCRdb reprocessed the reads with MiXCR, giving one entry per CDR3 protein. The table lists under 200,000 distinct CDR3 sequences, about 50% of them singletons.

This clonotype was sampled from a human donor with aplastic anemia. The sample was sorted CD4+, CD8+, or CD8+CD57+ T cells (not recorded which) from PBMCs. The chain recombines TRBV5-5 with TRBJ1-2; possible D gene TRBD1, 5 bases. DNA for the CDR3: TGTGCCAGCAGACACACGGGGGAAAAGGTGGGCTACACCTTC. It translates to CASRHTGEKVGYTF.